The rows below give T cell receptor beta chains drawn from one sample of a study of technical replicates of blood from four donors. Sequenced by immunoSEQ multiplex PCR; TCRdb stores in-frame clones only, minus some. The table includes some 13,000 clones, roughly three quarters detected once. The sample consisted of PBMCs. Receptors were obtained from a human donor in good health. Each CDR3 is given with its conserved first and last residue. The D gene is left open where the match is weak. Clone sizes are given selectively: once, few, many, or a class where the clone is expanded.

>once|TRBV27|TRBD2|TRBJ2-1|16
CASRLSGRGSYNEQFF
TGTGCCAGCAGACTTAGCGGGAGGGGCTCCTACAATGAGCAGTTCTTC
>once|TRBV9|TRBD1|TRBJ2-2|15
CASSVETGGAGELFF
TGTGCCAGCAGCGTAGAAACAGGGGGTGCCGGGGAGCTGTTTTTT
>-|TRBV6-6|-|TRBJ1-3|16
CASSRSGTGAGNTIYF
TGTGCCAGCAGTAGATCCGGGACGGGAGCCGGAAACACCATATATTTT
>-|TRBV5-1|TRBD2|TRBJ2-7|16
CASSSGTSGSVDEQYF
TGCGCCAGCAGCTCGGGGACTAGCGGGAGTGTCGACGAGCAGTACTTC
>-|TRBV4-1|TRBD2|TRBJ2-5|15
CASSHAGVNQETQYF
TGCGCCAGCAGCCACGCGGGAGTTAACCAAGAGACCCAGTACTTC
>-|TRBV5-1|-|TRBJ2-1|17
CASSLAGDFLPYNEQFF
TGCGCCAGCAGCTTGGCCGGGGATTTCCTCCCTTACAATGAGCAGTTCTTC
>-|TRBV6-5|TRBD2|TRBJ2-1|14
CASSLAGAYNEQFF
TGTGCCAGCAGTCTAGCGGGGGCCTACAATGAGCAGTTCTTC
>-|TRBV7-8|TRBD1|TRBJ1-5|14
CASSDRGPGQPQHF
TGTGCCAGCAGCGACAGGGGCCCGGGGCAGCCCCAGCATTTT
>-|TRBV5-1|TRBD1|TRBJ2-7|12
CASPGQQYEQYF
TGCGCCAGCCCGGGACAGCAATACGAGCAGTACTTC
>-|TRBV7-2|-|TRBJ2-3|16
CASSLSPNRGTDTQYF
TGTGCCAGCAGCTTAAGCCCTAACAGGGGCACAGATACGCAGTATTTT
>-|TRBV20-1|-|TRBJ2-1|11
CSARTSNEQFF
TGCAGTGCTAGAACTAGCAATGAGCAGTTCTTC
>few|TRBV19|TRBD1|TRBJ1-1|14
CASSPGQGSTEAFF
TGTGCCAGTAGCCCGGGACAGGGAAGCACTGAAGCTTTCTTT